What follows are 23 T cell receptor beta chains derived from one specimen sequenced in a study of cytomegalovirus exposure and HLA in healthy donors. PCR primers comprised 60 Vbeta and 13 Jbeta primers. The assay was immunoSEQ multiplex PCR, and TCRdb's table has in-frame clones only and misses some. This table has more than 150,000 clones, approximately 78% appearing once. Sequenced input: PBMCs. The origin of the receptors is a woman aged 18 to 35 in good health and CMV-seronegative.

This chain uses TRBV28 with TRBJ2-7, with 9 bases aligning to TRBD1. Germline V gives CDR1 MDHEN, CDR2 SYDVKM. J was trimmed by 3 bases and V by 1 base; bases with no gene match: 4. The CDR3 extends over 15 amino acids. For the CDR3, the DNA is TGTGCCAGCAGTTTATTCGGGACAGGGAACTACGAGCAGTACTTC. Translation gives CASSLFGTGNYEQYF.

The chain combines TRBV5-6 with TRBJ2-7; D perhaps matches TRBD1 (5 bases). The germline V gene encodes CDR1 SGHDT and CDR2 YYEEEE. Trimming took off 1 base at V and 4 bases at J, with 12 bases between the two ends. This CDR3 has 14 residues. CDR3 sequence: CASSLSGRPYEQYF. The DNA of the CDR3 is TGTGCCAGCAGCTTGTCAGGGCGCCCTTACGAGCAGTACTTC.

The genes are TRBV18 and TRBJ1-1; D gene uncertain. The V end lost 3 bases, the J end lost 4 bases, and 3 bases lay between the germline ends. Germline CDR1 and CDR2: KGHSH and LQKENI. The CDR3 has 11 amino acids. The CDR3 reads CASSPGTEAFF. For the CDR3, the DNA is TGTGCCAGCTCACCCGGCACTGAAGCTTTCTTT.

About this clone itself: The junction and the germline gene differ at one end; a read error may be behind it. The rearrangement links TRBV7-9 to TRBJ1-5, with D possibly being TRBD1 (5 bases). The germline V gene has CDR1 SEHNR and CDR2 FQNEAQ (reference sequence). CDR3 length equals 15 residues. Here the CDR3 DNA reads TGTTCCAGCAGCCCGGGGGAGGTAGGCAATCAGCCCCAGCATTTT. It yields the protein CSSSPGEVGNQPQHF.

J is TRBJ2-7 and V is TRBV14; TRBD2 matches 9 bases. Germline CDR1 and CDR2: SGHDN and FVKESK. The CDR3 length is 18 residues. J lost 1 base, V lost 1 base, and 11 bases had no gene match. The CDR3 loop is CASSQAGGLAGMSYEQYF. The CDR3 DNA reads TGTGCCAGCAGCCAAGCTGGGGGGCTAGCGGGAATGTCCTACGAGCAGTACTTC.

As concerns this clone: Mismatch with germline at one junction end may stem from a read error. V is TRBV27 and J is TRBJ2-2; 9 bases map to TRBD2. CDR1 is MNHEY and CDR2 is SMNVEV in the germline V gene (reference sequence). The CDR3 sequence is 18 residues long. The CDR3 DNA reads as TGTGCCAGCAGTTCCGTAATAGTAGCGGGAGTGAACGCCGGGGAGCTGTTTTTT. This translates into CASSSVIVAGVNAGELFF.

CDR3 amino acids: CASSLVDRWQGNGYTF. The CDR3, as DNA: TGTGCCAGCAGCTTAGTCGATAGATGGCAGGGAAATGGCTACACCTTC. The gene calls are TRBV7-9 and TRBJ1-2; D is possibly TRBD1 (5 bases). V shed 1 base and J shed 6 bases, with 18 bases lying between them. The CDR3 totals 16 residues. The germline V gene encodes CDR1 SEHNR and CDR2 FQNEAQ (reference sequence).

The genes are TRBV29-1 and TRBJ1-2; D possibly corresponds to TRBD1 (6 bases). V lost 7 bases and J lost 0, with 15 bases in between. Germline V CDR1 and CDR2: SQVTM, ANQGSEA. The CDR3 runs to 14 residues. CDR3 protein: CSAARDTANYGYTF. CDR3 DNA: TGCAGCGCCGCCCGGGACACAGCTAACTATGGCTACACCTTC. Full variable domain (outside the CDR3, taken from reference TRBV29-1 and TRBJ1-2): SAVISQKPSRDICQRGTSLTIQCQVDSQVTMMFWYRQQPGQSLTLIATANQGSEATYESGFVIDKFPISRPNLTFSTLTVSNMSPEDSSIYLCSAARDTANYGYTFGSGTRLTVV.

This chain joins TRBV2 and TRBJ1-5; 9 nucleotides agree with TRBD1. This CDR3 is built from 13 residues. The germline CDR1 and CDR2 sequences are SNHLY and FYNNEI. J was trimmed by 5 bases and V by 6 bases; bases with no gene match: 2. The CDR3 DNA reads TGTGCCAGCAGGGGACAGGGCGATCAGCCCCAGCATTTT. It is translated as CASRGQGDQPQHF.

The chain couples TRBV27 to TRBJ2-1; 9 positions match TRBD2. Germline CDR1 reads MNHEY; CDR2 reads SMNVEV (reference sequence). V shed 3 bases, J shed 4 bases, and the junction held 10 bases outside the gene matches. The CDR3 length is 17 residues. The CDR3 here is CASSFLMNSGGYNEQFF. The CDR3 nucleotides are TGTGCCAGCAGTTTCCTTATGAATAGCGGGGGTTACAATGAGCAGTTCTTC.

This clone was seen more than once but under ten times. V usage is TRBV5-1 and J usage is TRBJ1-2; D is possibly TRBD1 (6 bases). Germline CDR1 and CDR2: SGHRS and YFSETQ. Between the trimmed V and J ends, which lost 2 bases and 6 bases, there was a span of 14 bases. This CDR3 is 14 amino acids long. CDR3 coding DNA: TGCGCCAGCAGCTTAAGGACAGCGAAAGATGGCTACACCTTC. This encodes CASSLRTAKDGYTF.

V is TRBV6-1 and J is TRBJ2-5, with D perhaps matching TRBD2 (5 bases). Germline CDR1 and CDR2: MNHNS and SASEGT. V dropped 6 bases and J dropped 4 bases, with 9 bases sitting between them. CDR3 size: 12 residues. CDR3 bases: TGTGCCAGCAGGACGAGCGGAGAGACCCAGTACTTC. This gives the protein CASRTSGETQYF.

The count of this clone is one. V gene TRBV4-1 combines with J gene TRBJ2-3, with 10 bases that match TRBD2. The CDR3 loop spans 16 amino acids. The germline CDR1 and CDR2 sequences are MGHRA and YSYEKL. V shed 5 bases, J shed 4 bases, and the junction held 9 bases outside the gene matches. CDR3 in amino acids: CASSYGASGSPDTQYF. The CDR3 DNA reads TGCGCCAGCAGCTACGGGGCTAGCGGGAGCCCAGATACGCAGTATTTT.

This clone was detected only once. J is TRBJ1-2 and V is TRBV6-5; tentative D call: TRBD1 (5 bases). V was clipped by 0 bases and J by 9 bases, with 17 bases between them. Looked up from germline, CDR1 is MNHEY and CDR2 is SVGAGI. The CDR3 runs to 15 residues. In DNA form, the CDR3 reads TGTGCCAGCAGTTACTCGAGCAGGGCTCTTAAGAGCTACACCTTC. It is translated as CASSYSSRALKSYTF.

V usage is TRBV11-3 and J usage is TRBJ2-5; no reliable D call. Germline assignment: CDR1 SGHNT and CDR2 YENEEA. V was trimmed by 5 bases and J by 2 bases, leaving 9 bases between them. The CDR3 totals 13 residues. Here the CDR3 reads CASSRYSQETQYF. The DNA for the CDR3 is TGTGCCAGCAGCCGGTACAGTCAAGAGACCCAGTACTTC.

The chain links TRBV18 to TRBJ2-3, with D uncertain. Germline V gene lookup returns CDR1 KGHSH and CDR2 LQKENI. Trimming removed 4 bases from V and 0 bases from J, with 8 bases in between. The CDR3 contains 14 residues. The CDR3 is CASSQTRSTDTQYF. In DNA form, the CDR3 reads TGTGCCAGCTCACAGACACGAAGCACAGATACGCAGTATTTT.

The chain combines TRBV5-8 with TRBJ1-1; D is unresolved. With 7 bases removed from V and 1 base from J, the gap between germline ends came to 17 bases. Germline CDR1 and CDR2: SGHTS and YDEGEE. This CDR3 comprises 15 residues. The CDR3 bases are TGTGCCAGCCTGAGGGAAAGAAGGAGGAACACTGAAGCTTTCTTT. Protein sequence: CASLRERRRNTEAFF. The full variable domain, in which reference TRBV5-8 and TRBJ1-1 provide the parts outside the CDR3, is EAGVTQSPTHLIKTRGQQATLRCSPISGHTSVYWYQQALGLGLQFLLWYDEGEERNRGNFPPRFSGRQFPNYSSELNVNALELEDSALYLCASLRERRRNTEAFFGQGTRLTVV.

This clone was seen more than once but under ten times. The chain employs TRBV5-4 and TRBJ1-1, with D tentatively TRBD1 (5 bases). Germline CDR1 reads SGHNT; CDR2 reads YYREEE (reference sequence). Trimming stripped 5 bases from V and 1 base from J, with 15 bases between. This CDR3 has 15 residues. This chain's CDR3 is CASRTRGHQNTEAFF. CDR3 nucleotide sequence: TGTGCCAGCAGGACCCGTGGACACCAGAACACTGAAGCTTTCTTT.

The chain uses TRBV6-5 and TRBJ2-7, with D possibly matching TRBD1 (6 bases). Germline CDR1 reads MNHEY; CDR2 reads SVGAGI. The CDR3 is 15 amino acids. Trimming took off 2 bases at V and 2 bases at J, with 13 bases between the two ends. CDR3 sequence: CASSYGAGAAYEQYF. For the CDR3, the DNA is TGTGCCAGCAGTTACGGGGCAGGGGCGGCCTACGAGCAGTACTTC.

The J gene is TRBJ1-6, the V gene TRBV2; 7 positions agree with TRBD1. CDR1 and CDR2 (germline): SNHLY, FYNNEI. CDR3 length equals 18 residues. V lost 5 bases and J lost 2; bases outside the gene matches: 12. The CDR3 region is CASSHYNPDRAYNSPLHF. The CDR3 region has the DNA TGTGCCAGCAGTCATTATAATCCTGACAGGGCCTATAATTCACCCCTCCACTTT.

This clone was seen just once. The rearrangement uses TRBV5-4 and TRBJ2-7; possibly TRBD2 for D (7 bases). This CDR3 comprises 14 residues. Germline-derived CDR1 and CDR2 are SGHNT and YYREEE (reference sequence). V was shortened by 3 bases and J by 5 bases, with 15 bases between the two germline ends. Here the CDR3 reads CASSWKGGRDEQYF. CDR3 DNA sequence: TGTGCCAGCAGCTGGAAGGGGGGGCGCGACGAGCAGTACTTC. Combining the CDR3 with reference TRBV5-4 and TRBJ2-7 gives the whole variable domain ETGVTQSPTHLIKTRGQQVTLRCSSQSGHNTVSWYQQALGQGPQFIFQYYREEENGRGNFPPRFSGLQFPNYSSELNVNALELDDSALYLCASSWKGGRDEQYFGPGTRLTVT.

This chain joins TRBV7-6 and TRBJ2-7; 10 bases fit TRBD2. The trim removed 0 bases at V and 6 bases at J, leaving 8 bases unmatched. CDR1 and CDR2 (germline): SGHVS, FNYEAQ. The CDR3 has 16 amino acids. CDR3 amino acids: CASSLALSGGAGEQYF. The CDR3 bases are TGTGCCAGCAGCTTAGCGTTAAGCGGGGGGGCGGGCGAGCAGTACTTC.

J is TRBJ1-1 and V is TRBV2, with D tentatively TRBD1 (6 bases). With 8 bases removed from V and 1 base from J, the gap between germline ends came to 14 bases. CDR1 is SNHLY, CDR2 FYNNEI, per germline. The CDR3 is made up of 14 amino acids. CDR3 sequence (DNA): TGTGCCAGCTCCAATGGGGGCGCGAACACTGAAGCTTTCTTT. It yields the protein CASSNGGANTEAFF.